The 14 T cell receptor beta chains given below trace back to one sample, sequenced in a study of CD8+CD57+ T cells in acquired aplastic anemia. The study profiled TCR beta VDJ and CDR3 using genomic DNA as template. A single record per CDR3 protein comes from TCRdb applying MiXCR to the reads. The sample lists under 200,000 distinct CDR3 sequences, about 64% occurring once. The sample comprised sorted CD4+, CD8+, or CD8+CD57+ T cells (not recorded which) from PBMCs. The receptors shown here come from a human donor with severe aplastic anemia or a healthy control (not recorded which).

The genes are TRBV7-9 and TRBJ2-5, with D perhaps being TRBD1 or TRBD2 (6 bases each). Between the trimmed V and J ends, which lost 1 base and 5 bases, there was a span of 14 bases. Germline V CDR1 and CDR2: SEHNR, FQNEAQ (reference sequence). The length of the CDR3 is 15 residues. The CDR3 here is CASSLGTGRRETQYF. Here the CDR3 DNA reads TGTGCCAGCAGCTTAGGTACAGGGAGGAGGGAGACCCAGTACTTC.

The count of this clonotype is one. V and J are TRBV2 and TRBJ2-1; D unresolved. The V gene's germline CDR1 is SNHLY and CDR2 FYNNEI. Deletions cut 6 bases from V and 6 bases from J, with 9 bases between. This CDR3 has 12 residues. The CDR3 DNA is TGTGCCAGCAGCTTAGGCTTCAATGAGCAGTTCTTC. Translation gives CASSLGFNEQFF.

The chain recombines TRBV19 with TRBJ1-2; tentatively, D is TRBD1 (6 bases). In germline, CDR1 is LNHDA, CDR2 SQIVND (reference sequence). CDR3 length: 13 amino acids. Trimming took 6 bases from V and 1 from J, leaving 9 bases between them. CDR3 amino acids: CASSRDINYGYTF. The CDR3 DNA is TGTGCCAGTAGCAGGGACATTAACTATGGCTACACCTTC.

With respect to this clonotype: An end of the junction differs from the germline gene, which may be a read error. The genes are TRBV12-3 or TRBV12-4 and TRBJ2-7; 9 nucleotides align to TRBD1. The CDR3 runs 15 residues. This CDR3 reads CASSRGQGSSYEQHF. CDR3 nucleotides: TGTGCCAGCAGCCGCGGACAGGGGAGCTCCTACGAGCAGCACTTC.

For the CDR3, the DNA is TGTGCCAGCAGCCGAGTCTCGACCTACGAGCAGTACTTC. Translated: CASSRVSTYEQYF. V gene TRBV7-6 combines with J gene TRBJ2-7; D unresolved. Looked up from germline, CDR1 is SGHVS and CDR2 is FNYEAQ. Deletions cut 5 bases from V and 2 bases from J, with 10 bases between. This CDR3 spans 13 amino acids.

V gene TRBV20-1 combines with J gene TRBJ2-7; a possible D gene is TRBD2 (5 bases). V gave up 3 bases and J gave up 2 bases, with 5 bases separating them. This CDR3 is 11 amino acids long. Looked up from germline, CDR1 is DFQATT and CDR2 is SNEGSKA (reference sequence). CDR3 residues: CSASGAYEQYF. The CDR3 region has the DNA TGCAGTGCTAGCGGGGCCTACGAGCAGTACTTC.

The sample holds many counts of this clonotype. V gene TRBV29-1 combines with J gene TRBJ2-4; D might be TRBD1 (6 bases). The germline gives CDR1 SQVTM, CDR2 ANQGSEA. The CDR3 extends over 13 amino acids. V was trimmed by 7 bases and J by 2 bases, leaving 12 bases between them. Here the CDR3 DNA reads TGCAGCGCACGAGGGGGATCCAAAAACATTCAGTACTTC. Residues: CSARGGSKNIQYF.

This clonotype has just one count. CDR3 in DNA: TGTGCCAGCAGCTTAAGGCAGGGGAGCTCCTACGAGCAGTACTTC. It specifies CASSLRQGSSYEQYF. The chain couples TRBV7-7 to TRBJ2-7; a weak D match, TRBD1 (6 bases). V lost 2 bases and J lost 0, with 11 bases in between. Germline V gene data show CDR1 as SSHAT and CDR2 as FNYEAQ (reference sequence). This CDR3 has 15 residues.

This clonotype was seen more than once but under ten times. The chain employs TRBV20-1 and TRBJ2-5, with D perhaps being TRBD1 or TRBD2 (5 bases each). The CDR3 covers 13 residues. Per germline, CDR1 DFQATT and CDR2 SNEGSKA (reference sequence). Trimming took off 0 bases at V and 6 bases at J, with 11 bases between the two ends. The CDR3 DNA sequence: TGCAGTGCTAGAGATCCAGGGAGTAAGACCCAGTACTTC. Amino acid sequence: CSARDPGSKTQYF.

This chain uses TRBV15 with TRBJ1-4; TRBD1 is a possible D gene (6 bases). V was pared by 3 bases and J by 8 bases, with 28 bases between. The CDR3 extends over 19 amino acids. CDR1 and CDR2 from the germline V gene are LNHNV and YYDKDF (reference sequence). CDR3 sequence (DNA): TGTGCCACCAGCAGCCTCCGGGACAATCACCGCCGGGGGAACGAAAAACTGTTTTTT. It yields the protein CATSSLRDNHRRGNEKLFF. Full variable domain (rest looked up from reference TRBV15 and TRBJ1-4): DAMVIQNPRYQVTQFGKPVTLSCSQTLNHNVMYWYQQKSSQAPKLLFHYYDKDFNNEADTPDNFQSRRPNTSFCFLDIRSPGLGDTAMYLCATSSLRDNHRRGNEKLFFGSGTQLSVL.

The chain recombines TRBV14 with TRBJ2-3, with TRBD2 matching over 10 bases. From germline, CDR1 is SGHDN and CDR2 FVKESK. V shed 0 bases, J shed 3 bases, and the junction held 3 bases outside the gene matches. The CDR3 consists of 16 residues. The CDR3, as DNA: TGTGCCAGCAGCCAAGAGCATAGCGGGAGGACAGATACGCAGTATTTT. Translated: CASSQEHSGRTDTQYF.

The CDR3 here is CASRLGTEAFF. The DNA for the CDR3 is TGTGCCAGCAGACTCGGCACTGAAGCTTTCTTT. This chain uses TRBV6-5 with TRBJ1-1; D gene unclear. V was trimmed by 6 bases and J by 4 bases, leaving 6 bases between them. This CDR3 has 11 residues. Germline loops: CDR1 MNHEY, CDR2 SVGAGI.

This chain uses TRBV10-3 with TRBJ2-5; D tentatively fits TRBD1 or TRBD2 (5 bases each). The germline gives CDR1 ENHRY, CDR2 SYGVKD. The CDR3 consists of 14 residues. Trimming took 3 bases from V and 4 from J, leaving 12 bases between them. The CDR3 protein is CAISDPGRRETQYF. The DNA for the CDR3 is TGTGCCATCAGTGACCCGGGACGTCGAGAGACCCAGTACTTC.

The J gene is TRBJ2-7, the V gene TRBV20-1; 7 positions match TRBD1. The CDR3 is made up of 15 amino acids. The germline gives CDR1 DFQATT, CDR2 SNEGSKA (reference sequence). V was pared by 2 bases and J by 4 bases, with 11 bases of the junction left unmatched. In nucleotides, the CDR3 is TGCAGTGCTAGACCGATTGACAGGGCAATTTACGAGCAGTACTTC. The encoded protein is CSARPIDRAIYEQYF.